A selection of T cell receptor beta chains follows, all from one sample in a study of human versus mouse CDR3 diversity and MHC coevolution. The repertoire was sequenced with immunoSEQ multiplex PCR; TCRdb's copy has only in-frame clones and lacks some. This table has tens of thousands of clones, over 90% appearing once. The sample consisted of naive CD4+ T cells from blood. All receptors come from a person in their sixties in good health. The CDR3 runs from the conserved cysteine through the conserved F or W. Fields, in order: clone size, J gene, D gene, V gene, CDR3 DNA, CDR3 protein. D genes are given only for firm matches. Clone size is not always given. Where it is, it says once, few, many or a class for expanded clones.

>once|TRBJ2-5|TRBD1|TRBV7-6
TGTGCCAGCAGCCCGGGACAGGGGCCAGGGGAGACCCAGTACTTC
CASSPGQGPGETQYF
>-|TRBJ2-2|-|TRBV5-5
TGTGCCAGCACCCCCTGGCGACAGGTTAACACCGGGGAGCTGTTTTTT
CASTPWRQVNTGELFF
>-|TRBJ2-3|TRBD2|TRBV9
TGTGCCAGCAGCGTAACGAGGACTAGCGGGAGTTGGGGCACAGATACGCAGTATTTT
CASSVTRTSGSWGTDTQYF
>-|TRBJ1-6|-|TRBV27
TGTGCCAGCAGTTTAGGTCCAGATAATTCACCCCTCCACTTT
CASSLGPDNSPLHF
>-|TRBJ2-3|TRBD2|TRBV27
TGTGCCAGCAGTTTTAAGGGGGGGCGGGTCGGGAGGGCCGGTTTAGATACGCAGTATTTT
CASSFKGGRVGRAGLDTQYF
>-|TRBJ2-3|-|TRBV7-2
TGTGCCAGCAGCTCCCTGGGGGGTGTCACAGATACGCAGTATTTT
CASSSLGGVTDTQYF
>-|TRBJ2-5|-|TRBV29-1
TGCAGCGTGTTGCTACTAGGACAAGAGACCCAGTACTTC
CSVLLLGQETQYF
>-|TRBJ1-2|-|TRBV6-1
TGTGCCAGCAGCGCAGGGTCGCAGCCCAACTATGGCTACACCTTC
CASSAGSQPNYGYTF
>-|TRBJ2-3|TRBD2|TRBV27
TGTGCCAGCACCCAAAGGAGCGGGAGGGTGGGCACAGATACGCAGTATTTT
CASTQRSGRVGTDTQYF
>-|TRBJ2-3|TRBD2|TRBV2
TGTGCCAGGGGGGGGTCTAGCGGCCGCACAGATACGCAGTATTTT
CARGGSSGRTDTQYF
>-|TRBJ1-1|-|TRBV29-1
TGCAGCGTTGAAGATCGGGGCAGGGGGAACACTGAAGCTTTCTTT
CSVEDRGRGNTEAFF
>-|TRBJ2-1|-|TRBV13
TGTGCCAGCAGCAAACCACCTACGCTTAGTGAGCAGTTCTTC
CASSKPPTLSEQFF
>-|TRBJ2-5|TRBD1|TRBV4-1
TGCGCCAGCAGCCAAGCCCGGTCCGGGACAGGCCAAGAGACCCAGTACTTC
CASSQARSGTGQETQYF
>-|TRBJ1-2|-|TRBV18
TGTGCCAGCTCACAAGCGGCCCCTAACTATGGCTACACCTTC
CASSQAAPNYGYTF
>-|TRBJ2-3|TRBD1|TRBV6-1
TGTGCCAGCAGGGTTCAGGGGGGCACAGATACGCAGTATTTT
CASRVQGGTDTQYF
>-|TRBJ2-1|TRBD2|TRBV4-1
TGCGCCAGCAGCCAGGCCGGACTAGCGGATGACAATGAGCAGTTCTTC
CASSQAGLADDNEQFF
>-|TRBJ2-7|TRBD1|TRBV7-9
TGTGCCAGCAGCTCGGGACAGGGAAACTACGAGCAGTACTTC
CASSSGQGNYEQYF
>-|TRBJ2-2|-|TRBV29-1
TGCAGCGTCTCTAGAGGTTCCGGGGAGCTGTTTTTT
CSVSRGSGELFF
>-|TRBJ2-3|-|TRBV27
TGTGCCAGCAGGGGGCCGGAAGATACGCAGTATTTT
CASRGPEDTQYF
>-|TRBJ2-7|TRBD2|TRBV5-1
TGCGCCAGCAGCCTTAGCGGGAGCCTGAACTACGAGCAGTACTTC
CASSLSGSLNYEQYF
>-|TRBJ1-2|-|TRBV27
TGTGCCAGTTGCGCGATTTCGCCTAACTATGGCTACACCTTC
CASCAISPNYGYTF
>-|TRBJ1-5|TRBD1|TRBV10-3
TGTGCCATCAGTGGTGGGATGGGGACAGGCATGGTCGGTAGCCAGCCCCAGCATTTT
CAISGGMGTGMVGSQPQHF